This T cell receptor (beta chain) appears in the sequencing data of a study of vaccination and CD4 T cells after COVID-19. Overall study: PCR on nasal swabs identified SARS-CoV-2 in convalescent patients, of whom roughly 10 were mild and one severe. Overlapping spike peptides of SARS-CoV-2, HCoV-NL63, HCoV-OC43 and HCoV-229E were used, and cells were stimulated with them. Findings of the study overall: Convalescent patients had a median around 86% of reactive clones appearing only post-vaccination.

This clonotype appeared once. The antigen remains unidentified. Treatment noted: roughly 11-day PBMC culture with coronavirus spike peptide pools or control peptides (ViraFEST assay). ViraFEST used peptide pools to expand antigen-specific T cells before TCR sequencing. The V gene's germline CDR1 is DFQATT and CDR2 SNEGSKA (reference sequence). V was shortened by 3 bases and J by 2 bases, with 10 bases between the two germline ends. The CDR3 covers 13 residues. Cultured CD4+ T cells had their DNA profiled by the Oncomine TCR Beta short-read assay. TCRdb independently ran MiXCR on the PCR reads; one entry per CDR3 protein. Of roughly 19,000 distinct CDR3 sequences listed, 45% to 70% are singletons.

This chain connects TRBV20-1 to TRBJ1-1; no definite D call. This receptor was taken from a human donor who had recovered from COVID-19. The sample consisted of CD4+ T cells from blood, cultured in vitro. CDR3 in amino acids: CSASRAVNTEAFF. In DNA, the CDR3 is TGCAGTGCTAGCCGGGCCGTTAACACTGAAGCTTTCTTT.